There are a few counts of the clone carrying this TCR beta chain. The antigen remains unidentified. In TCRdb, the 5' RACE reads were re-called with MiXCR into one record per CDR3 protein. The table records more than 150,000 distinct CDR3 sequences, around 18% of them present only once. The V segment lost 3 bases and the J segment 3 bases; nucleotides outside the gene matches: 8. The CDR3 runs 15 residues. CDR1 is SGDLS, CDR2 YYNGEE, per germline. The data originate from a study of T-cell memory formation after mild COVID-19. Study-level points and caveats: The pre-infection memory compartment contained some responding clones, suggesting cross-reactive memory joined. Clones that contracted clustered mainly in CM and EM if CD4+ and in EMRA if CD8+.

The sample was PBMCs or a T cell subset sorted from them (not recorded which). The gene calls are TRBV9 and TRBJ2-5; 7 bases are a match to TRBD2. This sequence originates from a man aged 18 to 30 who had mild COVID-19 (a few samples of this study predate the infection). Cell type and time point are not known. CDR3 loop: CASSDPRGNEETQYF. The CDR3 DNA sequence: TGTGCCAGCAGCGACCCGCGGGGGAATGAAGAGACCCAGTACTTC.